This TCR beta chain was retrieved from a study of a mutant IDH1 vaccine in newly diagnosed glioma. Whole-study context: Scheduled at week 35, visit V12 preceded visit V13, held at week 47.

The assay was immunoSEQ multiplex PCR, and TCRdb's table has in-frame clones only and misses some. This sample yields about 36,000 clones, of which about 75% are seen a single time; about 8.9% belongs to the top ten. Details on this clone: The antigen is undetermined.

Documented time point: week 47, end of study. The study gave 300 ug of mutant IDH1 20-mer peptide per vaccine dose, with topical imiquimod. New astrocytomas of WHO grade 3 or 4 that were IDH1-mutant and ATRX-lost were found in the donors. Study results and caveats: Seemingly, pseudoprogression had no relation to changes in the top peripheral T cell clonotypes. It was about 92% of patients that developed vaccine-induced immune responses.

This TCR was recovered from a man aged 35-49 years with glioma. Sequenced here: PBMCs, sampled from a glioma patient whose treatment included an IDH1 peptide vaccine.

DNA for the CDR3: TGTGCCAGCAGCGGCCGGACTAGGGGGAAGAATGAGCAGTTCTTC. This codes for CASSGRTRGKNEQFF. The chain employs TRBV9 and TRBJ2-1; D is perhaps TRBD2 (7 bases). The CDR3 sequence is 15 residues long. V lost 3 bases and J lost 7, with 17 bases in between. The germline gives CDR1 SGDLS, CDR2 YYNGEE.